The 15 T cell receptor beta chains reported below all come from one sample, sequenced in a study of shared clonotypes between healthy human individuals. Method: immunoSEQ multiplex PCR; TCRdb's copy keeps in-frame clones and lacks some. The sample lists about 2,200,000 clones; more than 85% were seen once. Naive CD8 cells lacked CD45RO and underwent positive selection for CCR7, leaving out terminally differentiated effector memory CD45RA+ cells. The sequenced sample consisted of naive CD8+ T cells from PBMCs. The receptor set was obtained from a man between 18 and 29 years old in good health. Some clones in this sample may be carry-over from other donors' samples.

Concerning this clone: The sample has other DNA sequences that encode this CDR3 too. This rearrangement joins TRBV9 to TRBJ2-2; the D gene is possibly TRBD2 (5 bases). This CDR3 has 13 residues. In germline, CDR1 is SGDLS, CDR2 YYNGEE. V dropped 2 bases and J dropped 4 bases, with 6 bases sitting between them. The CDR3 spells CASSVGSTGELFF. In DNA form, the CDR3 reads TGTGCCAGCAGCGTTGGGAGCACCGGGGAGCTGTTTTTT.

The gene calls are TRBV5-1 and TRBJ1-2; D may be TRBD1 (6 bases). Between the trimmed V and J ends, which lost 4 bases and 10 bases, there was a span of 20 bases. This CDR3 contains 14 residues. Germline lookup yields CDR1 SGHRS and CDR2 YFSETQ. The CDR3 coding sequence is TGCGCCAGCAGCACGAAGCCGGGGGCAGGAGACTACACCTTC. Amino acid sequence: CASSTKPGAGDYTF.

Remarks on this clone: The same CDR3 can be traced to other DNA sequences in this sample. This sequence joins TRBV27 and TRBJ2-1; the match to TRBD2 covers 13 bases. Germline V gives CDR1 MNHEY, CDR2 SMNVEV (reference sequence). The CDR3 is made up of 16 amino acids. J lost 4 bases, V lost 5 bases, and 5 bases had no gene match. CDR3 loop: CASSPRLAGGYNEQFF. CDR3 in DNA: TGTGCCAGCAGTCCCCGACTAGCGGGAGGTTACAATGAGCAGTTCTTC.

The chain couples TRBV4-1 to TRBJ2-7; tentative D call: TRBD1 (6 bases). The germline CDR1 and CDR2 sequences are MGHRA and YSYEKL. Trimming shortened V by 2 bases and J by 0 bases, and 11 bases separated the two germline ends. This CDR3 is 15 amino acids long. CDR3 protein: CASSQRQGSSYEQYF. DNA of the CDR3: TGCGCCAGCAGCCAAAGGCAGGGGAGCTCCTACGAGCAGTACTTC.

This clone turned up a few times. The V gene is TRBV6-6, the J gene TRBJ1-5, with D uncertain. The CDR3 sequence is 15 residues long. Trimming pared 7 bases from V and 4 bases from J, leaving 17 bases between. Per the germline V gene, CDR1 is MNHNY and CDR2 is SVGAGI (reference sequence). The CDR3 DNA reads as TGTGCCAGCACACAAAACAGCGCCCATAATCAGCCCCAGCATTTT. As protein: CASTQNSAHNQPQHF.

The J gene is TRBJ2-1, the V gene TRBV27; D may correspond to TRBD1 or TRBD2 (7 bases each). Germline CDR1 reads MNHEY; CDR2 reads SMNVEV (reference sequence). This CDR3 is 14 amino acids long. V was shortened by 5 bases and J by 8 bases, with 16 bases between the two germline ends. CDR3 sequence (DNA): TGTGCCAGCAGTCTGACCCCAGGGGGGGATGAGCAGTTCTTC. The encoded protein is CASSLTPGGDEQFF.

Concerning this clone itself: The sample carries other DNA sequences with the same CDR3. The rearrangement joins TRBV27 to TRBJ2-3; TRBD2 agrees at 11 bases. The CDR3 extends over 15 amino acids. Germline CDR1 and CDR2: MNHEY and SMNVEV (reference sequence). V dropped 7 bases and J dropped 0; count of bases not matched to a gene: 3. The CDR3 here is CASTRLAGSTDTQYF. The DNA of the CDR3 is TGTGCCAGCACCAGACTAGCGGGAAGCACAGATACGCAGTATTTT.

The V gene is TRBV7-8, the J gene TRBJ1-4, with D possibly matching TRBD1 (6 bases). From germline, CDR1 is SGHVS and CDR2 FQNEAQ. The CDR3 has 15 residues. V was pared by 8 bases and J by 0 bases, with 13 bases between. The CDR3 loop reads CASYPGASTNEKLFF. The CDR3 region has the DNA TGTGCCAGCTACCCGGGGGCGTCAACTAATGAAAAACTGTTTTTT.

This clone was seen only once. This chain links TRBV2 with TRBJ2-1, with 10 positions matching TRBD2. The V and J ends lost 7 bases and 9 bases, in that order; junction bases with no gene match: 6. The CDR3 has 13 amino acids. The V gene's germline CDR1 is SNHLY and CDR2 FYNNEI. CDR3 residues: CASIPSGRTEQFF. DNA for the CDR3: TGTGCCAGCATTCCTAGCGGGAGAACTGAGCAGTTCTTC.

The gene calls are TRBV6-5 and TRBJ2-3; 9 positions agree with TRBD2. The CDR3 length is 15 residues. J was trimmed by 4 bases and V by 2 bases; bases with no gene match: 4. Germline CDR1 MNHEY, CDR2 SVGAGI. The CDR3 DNA reads as TGTGCCAGCAGTTACGGCCTAGCGGGACCAGATACGCAGTATTTT. Amino acid sequence: CASSYGLAGPDTQYF.

J is TRBJ2-1 and V is TRBV14; D remains unclear. The V end lost 3 bases, the J end lost 3 bases, and 12 bases lay between the germline ends. CDR1 and CDR2 from the germline V gene are SGHDN and FVKESK. The CDR3 covers 15 residues. The CDR3 sequence: CASSQRLVGYNEQFF. Written as DNA, the CDR3 is TGTGCCAGCAGCCAGAGGCTGGTGGGCTACAATGAGCAGTTCTTC.

V usage is TRBV30 and J usage is TRBJ1-1; D uncertain. The CDR3 totals 13 residues. Germline loops: CDR1 GTSNPN, CDR2 SVGIG (reference sequence). V lost 8 bases and J 0 bases, leaving 13 bases between the germline ends. Written as DNA, the CDR3 is TGTGCCCATGCTTCACCTATGAACACTGAAGCTTTCTTT. Amino acids: CAHASPMNTEAFF.

The chain recombines TRBV2 with TRBJ2-7; D is possibly TRBD1 (6 bases). CDR3 length equals 12 residues. Trimming stripped 4 bases from V and 6 bases from J, with 10 bases between. The germline gives CDR1 SNHLY, CDR2 FYNNEI. CDR3 loop: CASSGWGREQYF. DNA for the CDR3: TGTGCCAGCAGTGGATGGGGGCGCGAGCAGTACTTC.

The chain uses TRBV29-1 and TRBJ2-7, with 10 bases aligning to TRBD2. The germline gives CDR1 SQVTM, CDR2 ANQGSEA. V shed 6 bases and J 5 bases; nucleotides not matched to a gene: 16. The CDR3 consists of 16 residues. CDR3 residues: CSVSAWEASGSDEQYF. The CDR3 DNA is TGCAGCGTGTCGGCTTGGGAGGCTAGCGGGAGCGACGAGCAGTACTTC.

The rearrangement joins TRBV2 to TRBJ2-1; D may be TRBD2 (7 bases). Germline lookup yields CDR1 SNHLY and CDR2 FYNNEI. This CDR3 has 18 residues. Trimming removed 2 bases at V and 0 bases at J, with 17 bases between. This chain's CDR3 is CASSERGGGRSSYNEQFF. CDR3 sequence (DNA): TGTGCCAGCAGTGAAAGGGGGGGAGGGCGGAGCTCCTACAATGAGCAGTTCTTC. The full variable domain, its missing parts supplied by reference TRBV2 and TRBJ2-1, is EPEVTQTPSHQVTQMGQEVILRCVPISNHLYFYWYRQILGQKVEFLVSFYNNEISEKSEIFDDQFSVERPDGSNFTLKIRSTKLEDSAMYFCASSERGGGRSSYNEQFFGPGTRLTVL.